This TCR beta chain came from a study of CD8 T cells in Susac syndrome. Across the whole study: Blood was drawn from patients with Susac syndrome. At that point, they were therapy-naive, on corticosteroids, or on intravenous immunoglobulin alone.

V dropped 5 bases and J dropped 1 base, with 3 bases sitting between them. The CDR3 is made up of 12 amino acids. With random hexamers, reverse transcription was performed on about 0.5 to 1 ug of RNA. One entry per CDR3 protein results from TCRdb running MiXCR on the immunoSEQ multiplex PCR reads. The sample yields 85,000 to 95,000 distinct CDR3 sequences, just under 95% seen once. General study findings and limits: The CD4+ T cell repertoires of Susac syndrome were found to show no clonal expansion.

Points on this clonotype: Antigen specificity is unknown.

The sequencing sample was made of CD4+ T cells from PBMCs. The source is a human donor with Susac syndrome. This rearrangement joins TRBV12-3 or TRBV12-4 to TRBJ1-5; D not certain. This CDR3 is CASSESNQPQHF. The CDR3 DNA reads as TGTGCCAGCAGTGAGAGCAATCAGCCCCAGCATTTT.